The 10 T cell receptor beta chains listed next were all sequenced from one sample in a study of long-term antiretroviral therapy in people with HIV. A v3.0 immunoSEQ assay was performed at survey level. Measured with immunoSEQ multiplex PCR; TCRdb has only the in-frame clones, and not every one. The sample has fewer than 45,000 clones, over 90% seen once. The sequences come from unsorted PBMCs, collected 4.1 years after starting antiretroviral therapy. These receptors all come from a woman aged 45-65 years with HIV.

This chain joins TRBV6-6 and TRBJ2-7, with 9 bases lining up with TRBD1. CDR1 and CDR2 from the germline V gene are MNHNY and SVGAGI (reference sequence). Losses at the gene ends were 0 bases for V and 4 bases for J; bases not matched to a gene: 7. CDR3 length equals 16 residues. The CDR3 DNA sequence: TGTGCCAGCAGTTACTCGGCTCCGGGACAGGGTTACGAGCAGTACTTC. This translates into CASSYSAPGQGYEQYF.

The chain uses TRBV19 and TRBJ1-1; a possible D gene is TRBD1 (6 bases). Trimming shortened V by 6 bases and J by 3 bases, and 11 bases separated the two germline ends. Germline CDR1 reads LNHDA; CDR2 reads SQIVND (reference sequence). There are 13 residues in the CDR3. The DNA for the CDR3 is TGTGCCAGTAGGGAACAGGGAGACACTGAAGCTTTCTTT. Residues: CASREQGDTEAFF. The whole variable domain, filled in from reference TRBV19 and TRBJ1-1, reads DGGITQSPKYLFRKEGQNVTLSCEQNLNHDAMYWYRQDPGQGLRLIYYSQIVNDFQKGDIAEGYSVSREKKESFPLTVTSAQKNPTAFYLCASREQGDTEAFFGQGTRLTVV.

The J gene is TRBJ2-1, the V gene TRBV2; D not resolved. The CDR3 is made up of 11 amino acids. The germline gives CDR1 SNHLY, CDR2 FYNNEI. Deletions cut 4 bases from V and 13 bases from J, with 11 bases between. The CDR3 bases are TGTGCCAGCAGTGCGGCATGGGGACAGTTCTTC. Residues: CASSAAWGQFF.

Of note for this clone: An end of the junction does not agree with germline; a read error may underlie this. The chain recombines TRBV6-5 with TRBJ2-3; 11 bases match TRBD2. The length of the CDR3 is 16 residues. The germline V gene encodes CDR1 MNHEY and CDR2 SVGAGI. The CDR3 is CASNYLAGGSTDTQYF. CDR3 DNA sequence: TGTGCCAGCAATTACCTAGCGGGGGGAAGCACAGATACGCAGTATTTT.

This clone was observed a handful of times. The chain links TRBV5-6 to TRBJ1-1; weak D call: TRBD1 (5 bases). Trimming stripped 0 bases from V and 4 bases from J, with 13 bases between. Germline V gene lookup returns CDR1 SGHDT and CDR2 YYEEEE. The CDR3 loop spans 15 amino acids. Here the CDR3 DNA reads TGTGCCAGCAGCTTGGTTTGGGGGTCTGGCACTGAAGCTTTCTTT. As protein: CASSLVWGSGTEAFF.

CDR3 DNA: TGTGCCAGCAGCCAGATCGGCAGGGCTGCTCCTCAGAACACCGGGGAGCTGTTTTTT. This encodes CASSQIGRAAPQNTGELFF. The chain is built from TRBV4-2 and TRBJ2-2, with a tentative D call TRBD1 (5 bases). This CDR3 spans 19 amino acids. V was clipped by 3 bases and J by 1 base, with 21 bases between them. Germline V lookup: CDR1 LGHNA, CDR2 YNFKEQ.

The chain employs TRBV30 and TRBJ1-2; D remains ambiguous. V was cut by 4 bases and J by 1 base, with 10 bases left in between. The CDR3 totals 13 residues. Germline CDR1 is GTSNPN and CDR2 is SVGIG (reference sequence). CDR3 amino acids: CAWTSGSNYGYTF. CDR3 in DNA: TGTGCCTGGACCTCCGGGAGTAACTATGGCTACACCTTC. The full variable domain, rest sourced from reference TRBV30 and TRBJ1-2, is SQTIHQWPATLVQPVGSPLSLECTVEGTSNPNLYWYRQAAGRGLQLLFYSVGIGQISSEVPQNLSASRPQDRQFILSSKKLLLSDSGFYLCAWTSGSNYGYTFGSGTRLTVV.

The chain employs TRBV4-1 and TRBJ1-3, with no clear D. V was shortened by 0 bases and J by 1 base, with 7 bases between the two germline ends. Germline V gene lookup returns CDR1 MGHRA and CDR2 YSYEKL. The CDR3 covers 15 residues. The CDR3: CASSQDGVSGNTIYF. The CDR3, as DNA: TGCGCCAGCAGCCAAGATGGGGTATCTGGAAACACCATATATTTT.

This clone was observed once. This rearrangement joins TRBV19 to TRBJ1-2; D not certain. CDR3 size: 13 residues. Germline CDR1 is LNHDA and CDR2 is SQIVND (reference sequence). Trimming stripped 5 bases from V and 13 bases from J, with 20 bases between. The CDR3 here is CASSSPQRLTITF. CDR3 coding DNA: TGTGCCAGTAGTTCTCCCCAACGACTAACGATCACCTTC.

The rearrangement links TRBV27 to TRBJ2-5; D gene uncertain. The length of the CDR3 is 13 residues. The germline V gene has CDR1 MNHEY and CDR2 SMNVEV (reference sequence). With 8 bases removed from V and 4 bases from J, the gap between germline ends came to 14 bases. The CDR3 region has the DNA TGTGCCAGCTCCCCGGTGGTAGCAGAGACCCAGTACTTC. Residues: CASSPVVAETQYF.